These T cell receptor beta chains were read from a single sample in a study of cytomegalovirus exposure and HLA in healthy donors. Sequencing was performed with immunoSEQ multiplex PCR; in TCRdb, only in-frame clones are kept and a portion is missing. The repertoire holds approximately 160,000 clones, with about 82% as singletons. The sample taken for sequencing was PBMCs. The receptors shown here come from a man aged 25 to 45 in good health and CMV-seropositive. Both conserved end residues are part of each CDR3. Fields, in order: CDR3 protein, CDR3 DNA, clone size, V gene, J gene, D gene. A D gene is named only where the DNA matches it firmly. Clone size appears in some rows only: once, few, many, or a class for an expanded clone.

CDR3 protein: CASGPQTGFSMNTEAFF; CDR3 DNA: TGCGCCAGCGGGCCTCAGACAGGGTTTTCGATGAACACTGAAGCTTTCTTT; clone size: .; V gene: TRBV23-1; J gene: TRBJ1-1; D gene: TRBD1
CDR3 protein: CASSQDLHRTYEQYF; CDR3 DNA: TGCGCCAGCAGCCAAGACTTACACAGAACCTACGAGCAGTACTTC; clone size: few; V gene: TRBV4-1; J gene: TRBJ2-7; D gene: .
CDR3 protein: CASSPSGHYEQYF; CDR3 DNA: TGTGCCAGCAGCCCTTCCGGACACTACGAGCAGTACTTC; clone size: .; V gene: TRBV7-2; J gene: TRBJ2-7; D gene: .
CDR3 protein: CASSQARTGYGGYTF; CDR3 DNA: TGCGCCAGCAGCCAAGCAAGGACAGGGTATGGTGGCTACACCTTC; clone size: .; V gene: TRBV4-3; J gene: TRBJ1-2; D gene: TRBD1
CDR3 protein: CASSFVPGYSNQPQHF; CDR3 DNA: TGTGCCAGCAGTTTCGTACCAGGGTATAGCAATCAGCCCCAGCATTTT; clone size: .; V gene: TRBV28; J gene: TRBJ1-5; D gene: .
CDR3 protein: CASSPVGGYEQYF; CDR3 DNA: TGTGCCAGCAGCCCTGTCGGGGGATACGAGCAGTACTTC; clone size: few; V gene: TRBV7-8; J gene: TRBJ2-7; D gene: .
CDR3 protein: CASSPRDRGPYEQYF; CDR3 DNA: TGTGCCAGCAGTCCCCGGGACAGGGGCCCCTACGAGCAGTACTTC; clone size: .; V gene: TRBV6-5; J gene: TRBJ2-7; D gene: TRBD1
CDR3 protein: CASSLVFQSETQYF; CDR3 DNA: TGTGCCAGCAGCTTGGTGTTCCAATCAGAGACCCAGTACTTC; clone size: .; V gene: TRBV5-6; J gene: TRBJ2-5; D gene: .
CDR3 protein: CASSQDKTYEQYF; CDR3 DNA: TGTGCCAGCAGCCAGGACAAGACCTACGAGCAGTACTTC; clone size: .; V gene: TRBV11-1; J gene: TRBJ2-7; D gene: .
CDR3 protein: CASSYSSLAETQYF; CDR3 DNA: TGTGCCAGCAGTTACTCGTCCCTAGCGGAGACCCAGTACTTC; clone size: .; V gene: TRBV6-5; J gene: TRBJ2-5; D gene: .